There are a few counts of the clone carrying this T cell receptor (beta chain). Antigen unknown. The sample originates from a study of T cells after yellow fever vaccination. General study findings and limits: Clonotype sharing between CD4 and CD8 compartments was small. Highly abundant clonotypes carried over from the bulk population could end up in FACS-sorted repertoires as contaminants. Reappearance after the booster was seen for most primary-vaccination clones, at 95% to 98% CD4 and more than 80% CD8.

Per the germline V gene, CDR1 is SGHTA and CDR2 is FQGNSA. The CDR3 has 13 amino acids. Deletions cut 1 base from V and 7 bases from J, with 10 bases between. TCRdb re-called the 5' RACE reads through MiXCR, storing one row per CDR3 protein. The data contain about 350,000 distinct CDR3 sequences, over 3.5% of them singletons. The chain carries TRBV7-2 and TRBJ2-5, with D tentatively TRBD2 (6 bases). Source: PBMCs, taken 5 days after the yellow fever booster vaccination. The source is a man younger than 35 who received the YFV17D yellow fever vaccine. The CDR3 sequence: CASSLGLGGTQYF. Written as DNA, the CDR3 is TGTGCCAGCAGCTTAGGATTGGGGGGGACCCAGTACTTC.